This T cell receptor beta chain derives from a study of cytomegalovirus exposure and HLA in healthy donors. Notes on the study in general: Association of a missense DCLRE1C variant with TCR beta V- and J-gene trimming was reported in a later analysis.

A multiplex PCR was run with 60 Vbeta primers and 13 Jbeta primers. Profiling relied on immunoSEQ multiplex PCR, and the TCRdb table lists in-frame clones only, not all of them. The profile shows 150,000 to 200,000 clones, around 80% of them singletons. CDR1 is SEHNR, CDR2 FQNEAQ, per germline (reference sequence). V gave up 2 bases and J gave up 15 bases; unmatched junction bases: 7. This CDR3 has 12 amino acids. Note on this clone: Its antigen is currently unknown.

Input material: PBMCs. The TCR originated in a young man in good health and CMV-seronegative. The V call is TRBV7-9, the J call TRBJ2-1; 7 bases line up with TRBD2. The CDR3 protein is CASSLLAGEGFF. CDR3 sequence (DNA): TGTGCCAGCAGCTTATTGGCGGGAGAAGGGTTCTTC.